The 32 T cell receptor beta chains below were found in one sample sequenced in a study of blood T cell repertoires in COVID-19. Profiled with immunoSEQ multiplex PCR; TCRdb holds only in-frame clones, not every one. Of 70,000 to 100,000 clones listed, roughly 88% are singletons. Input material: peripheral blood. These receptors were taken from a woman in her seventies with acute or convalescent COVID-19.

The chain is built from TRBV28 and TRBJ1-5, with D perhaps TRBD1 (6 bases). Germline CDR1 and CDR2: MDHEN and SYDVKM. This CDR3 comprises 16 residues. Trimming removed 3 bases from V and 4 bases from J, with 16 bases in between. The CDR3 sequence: CASSLGGGAHNQPQHF. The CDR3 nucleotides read TGTGCCAGCAGTTTGGGCGGGGGGGCACATAATCAGCCCCAGCATTTT.

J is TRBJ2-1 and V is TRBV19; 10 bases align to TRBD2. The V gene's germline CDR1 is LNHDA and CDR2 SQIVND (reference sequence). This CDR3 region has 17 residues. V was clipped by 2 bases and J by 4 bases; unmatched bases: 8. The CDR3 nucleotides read TGTGCCAGTAGTATAAGGCAAACTAGCGGGAAGTACAATGAGCAGTTCTTC. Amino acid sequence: CASSIRQTSGKYNEQFF. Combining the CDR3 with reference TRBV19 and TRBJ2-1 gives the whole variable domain DGGITQSPKYLFRKEGQNVTLSCEQNLNHDAMYWYRQDPGQGLRLIYYSQIVNDFQKGDIAEGYSVSREKKESFPLTVTSAQKNPTAFYLCASSIRQTSGKYNEQFFGPGTRLTVL.

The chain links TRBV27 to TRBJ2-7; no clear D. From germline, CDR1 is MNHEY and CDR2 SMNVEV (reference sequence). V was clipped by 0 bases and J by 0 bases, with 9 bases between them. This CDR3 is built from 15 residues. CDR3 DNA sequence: TGTGCCAGCAGTTTATCGCACCCAGTCTCCTACGAGCAGTACTTC. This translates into CASSLSHPVSYEQYF.

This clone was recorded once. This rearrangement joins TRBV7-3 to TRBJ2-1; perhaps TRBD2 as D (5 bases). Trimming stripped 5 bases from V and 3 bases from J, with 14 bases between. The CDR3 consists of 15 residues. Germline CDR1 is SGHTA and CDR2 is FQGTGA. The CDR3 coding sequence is TGTGCCAGCAGCCCCGAAACACTAGGCTACAATGAGCAGTTCTTC. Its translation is CASSPETLGYNEQFF.

CDR3 sequence (DNA): TGTGCCAGCAGTTTACTCGGTAGGGGTACTGAAGCTTTCTTT. It is translated as CASSLLGRGTEAFF. The chain joins TRBV27 to TRBJ1-1; tentatively, D is TRBD1 (5 bases). The V end was cut by 2 bases, the J end by 5 bases, with 12 bases between. The CDR3 is 14 residues long. CDR1 and CDR2 (germline): MNHEY, SMNVEV (reference sequence).

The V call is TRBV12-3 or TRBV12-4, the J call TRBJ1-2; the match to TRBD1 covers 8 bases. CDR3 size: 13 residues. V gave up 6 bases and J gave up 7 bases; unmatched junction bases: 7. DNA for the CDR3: TGTGCCAGCAGGAGAGGACAGGGTTCTGGCTACACCTTC. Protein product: CASRRGQGSGYTF.

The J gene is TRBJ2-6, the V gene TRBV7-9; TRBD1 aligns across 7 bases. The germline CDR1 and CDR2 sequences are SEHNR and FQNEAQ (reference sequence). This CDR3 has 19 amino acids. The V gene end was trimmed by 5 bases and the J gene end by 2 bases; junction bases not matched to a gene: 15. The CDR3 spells CASSRGGDSGLTGANVLTF. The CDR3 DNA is TGTGCCAGCAGCAGAGGTGGGGACAGTGGTTTGACTGGGGCCAACGTCCTGACTTTC.

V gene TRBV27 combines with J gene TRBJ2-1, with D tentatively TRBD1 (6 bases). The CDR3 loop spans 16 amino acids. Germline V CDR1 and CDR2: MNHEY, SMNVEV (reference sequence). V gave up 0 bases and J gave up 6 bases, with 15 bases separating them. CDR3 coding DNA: TGTGCCAGCAGTTTATCTCAGGGGAGCTTTTTCAATGAGCAGTTCTTC. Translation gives CASSLSQGSFFNEQFF.

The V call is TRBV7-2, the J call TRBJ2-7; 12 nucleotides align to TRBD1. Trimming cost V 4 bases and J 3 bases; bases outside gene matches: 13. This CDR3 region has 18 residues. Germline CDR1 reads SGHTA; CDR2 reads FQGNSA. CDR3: CASSSSRSGTGGFYEQYF. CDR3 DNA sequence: TGTGCCAGCAGCTCCAGCCGTTCCGGGACAGGGGGCTTCTACGAGCAGTACTTC.

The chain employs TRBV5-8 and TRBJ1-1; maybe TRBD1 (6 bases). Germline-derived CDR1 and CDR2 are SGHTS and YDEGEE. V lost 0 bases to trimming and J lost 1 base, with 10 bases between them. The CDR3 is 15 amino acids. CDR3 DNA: TGTGCCAGCAGCTTGGGACAGGCGAAGAACACTGAAGCTTTCTTT. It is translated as CASSLGQAKNTEAFF.

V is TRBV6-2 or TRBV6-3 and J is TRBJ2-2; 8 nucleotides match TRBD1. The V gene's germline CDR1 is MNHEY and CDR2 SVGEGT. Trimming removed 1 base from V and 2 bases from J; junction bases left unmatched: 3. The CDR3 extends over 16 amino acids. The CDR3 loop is CASSYYGTGNTGELFF. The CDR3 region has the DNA TGTGCCAGCAGTTACTATGGGACAGGTAACACCGGGGAGCTGTTTTTT.

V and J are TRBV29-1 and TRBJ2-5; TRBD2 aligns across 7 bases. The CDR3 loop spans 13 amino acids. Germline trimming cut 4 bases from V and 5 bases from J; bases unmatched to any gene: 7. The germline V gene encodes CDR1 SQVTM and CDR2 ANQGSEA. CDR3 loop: CSVVPAGFETQYF. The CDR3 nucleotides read TGCAGCGTTGTACCAGCGGGATTTGAGACCCAGTACTTC.

CDR3 sequence: CASSQEMFFFDRRMGGYTF. Written as DNA, the CDR3 is TGCGCCAGCAGCCAAGAAATGTTCTTTTTCGACAGGCGGATGGGTGGCTACACCTTC. The rearrangement joins TRBV4-1 to TRBJ1-2; maybe TRBD1 (6 bases). The length of the CDR3 is 19 residues. Germline CDR1 is MGHRA and CDR2 is YSYEKL. The germline V and J ends were trimmed by 0 bases and 7 bases, with 27 bases remaining between them.

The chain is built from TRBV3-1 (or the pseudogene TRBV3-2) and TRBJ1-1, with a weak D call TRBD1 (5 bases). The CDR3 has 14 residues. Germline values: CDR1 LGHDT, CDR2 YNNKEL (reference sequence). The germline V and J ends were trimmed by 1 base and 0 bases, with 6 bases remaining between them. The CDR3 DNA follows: TGTGCCAGCAGCCAAGGGGGCATGAACACTGAAGCTTTCTTT. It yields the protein CASSQGGMNTEAFF.

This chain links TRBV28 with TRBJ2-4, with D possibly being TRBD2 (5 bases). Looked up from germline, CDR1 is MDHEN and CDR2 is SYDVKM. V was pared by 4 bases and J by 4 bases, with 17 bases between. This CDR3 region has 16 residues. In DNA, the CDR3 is TGTGCCAGCAGTTCACTAGGATCCGGGCAGAAAAACATTCAGTACTTC. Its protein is CASSSLGSGQKNIQYF.

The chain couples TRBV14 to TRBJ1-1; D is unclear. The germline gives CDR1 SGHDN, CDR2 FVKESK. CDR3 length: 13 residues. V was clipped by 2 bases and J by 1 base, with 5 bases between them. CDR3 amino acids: CASSQSWNTEAFF. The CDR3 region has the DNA TGTGCCAGCAGCCAATCATGGAACACTGAAGCTTTCTTT.

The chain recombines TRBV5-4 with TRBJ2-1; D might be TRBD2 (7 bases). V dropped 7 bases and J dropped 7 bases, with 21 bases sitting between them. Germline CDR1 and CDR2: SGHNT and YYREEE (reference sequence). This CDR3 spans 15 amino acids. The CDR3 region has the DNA TGTGCCAGCGAGGGGGGGGCTGGTTTTGGAAATGAGCAGTTCTTC. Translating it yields CASEGGAGFGNEQFF.

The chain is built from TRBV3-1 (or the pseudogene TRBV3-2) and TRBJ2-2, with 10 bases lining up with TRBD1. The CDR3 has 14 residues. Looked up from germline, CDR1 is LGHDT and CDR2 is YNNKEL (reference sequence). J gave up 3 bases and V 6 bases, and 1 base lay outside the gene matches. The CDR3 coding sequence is TGTGCCAGCAGGGACAGGGGGGACACCGGGGAGCTGTTTTTT. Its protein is CASRDRGDTGELFF.

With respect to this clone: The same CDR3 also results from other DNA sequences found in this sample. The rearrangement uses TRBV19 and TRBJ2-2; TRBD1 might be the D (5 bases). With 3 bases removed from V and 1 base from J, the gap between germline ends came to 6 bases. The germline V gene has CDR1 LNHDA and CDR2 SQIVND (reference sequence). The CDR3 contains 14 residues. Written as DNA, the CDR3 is TGTGCCAGTAGTATCGGACAGAACACCGGGGAGCTGTTTTTT. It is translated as CASSIGQNTGELFF.

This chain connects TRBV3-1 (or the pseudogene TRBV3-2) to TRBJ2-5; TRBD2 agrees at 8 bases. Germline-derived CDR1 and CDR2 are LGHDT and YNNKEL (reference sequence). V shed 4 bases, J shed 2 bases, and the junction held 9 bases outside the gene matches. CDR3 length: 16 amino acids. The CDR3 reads CASSPSGSGRQETQYF. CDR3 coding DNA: TGTGCCAGCAGCCCAAGCGGGAGCGGTCGGCAAGAGACCCAGTACTTC.

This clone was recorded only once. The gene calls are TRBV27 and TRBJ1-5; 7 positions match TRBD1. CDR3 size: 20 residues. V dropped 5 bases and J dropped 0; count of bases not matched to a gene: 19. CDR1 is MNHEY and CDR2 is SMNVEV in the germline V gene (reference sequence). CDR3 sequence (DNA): TGTGCCAGCAGTCCCCACCGGTTTGGACAGGTGGGATATAGCAATCAGCCCCAGCATTTT. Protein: CASSPHRFGQVGYSNQPQHF.

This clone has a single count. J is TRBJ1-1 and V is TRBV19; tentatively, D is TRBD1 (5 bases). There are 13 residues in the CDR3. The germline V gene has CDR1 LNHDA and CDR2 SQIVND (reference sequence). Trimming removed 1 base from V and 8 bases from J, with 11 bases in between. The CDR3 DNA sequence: TGTGCCAGTAGTATAGTAGGGGCCCACGAAGCTTTCTTT. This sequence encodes CASSIVGAHEAFF.

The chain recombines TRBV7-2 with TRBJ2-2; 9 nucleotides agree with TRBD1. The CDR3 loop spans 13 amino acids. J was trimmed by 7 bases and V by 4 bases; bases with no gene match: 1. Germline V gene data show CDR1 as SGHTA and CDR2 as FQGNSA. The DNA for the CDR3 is TGTGCCAGCAGCTGGACAGGGGACGGGGAGCTGTTTTTT. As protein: CASSWTGDGELFF.

The CDR3: CATSEVADTQYF. The CDR3 DNA reads TGTGCCACCAGCGAGGTTGCAGATACGCAGTATTTT. This chain uses TRBV24-1 with TRBJ2-3; no definite D call. Per the germline V gene, CDR1 is KGHDR and CDR2 is SFDVKD. The CDR3 extends over 12 amino acids. Trimming shortened V by 7 bases and J by 4 bases, and 8 bases separated the two germline ends.

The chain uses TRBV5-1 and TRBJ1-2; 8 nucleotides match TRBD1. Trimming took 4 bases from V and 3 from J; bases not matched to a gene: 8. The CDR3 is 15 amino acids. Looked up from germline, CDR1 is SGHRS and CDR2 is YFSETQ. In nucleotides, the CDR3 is TGCGCCAGCAGCCCTGACAGGGGAGGGTACTATGGCTACACCTTC. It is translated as CASSPDRGGYYGYTF.

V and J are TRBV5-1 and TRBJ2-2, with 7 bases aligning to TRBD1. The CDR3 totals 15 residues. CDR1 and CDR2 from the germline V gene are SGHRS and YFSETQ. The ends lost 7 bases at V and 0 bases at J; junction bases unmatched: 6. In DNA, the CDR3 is TGCGCCAGCGGAAAGGGACAGTCGAACACCGGGGAGCTGTTTTTT. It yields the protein CASGKGQSNTGELFF.

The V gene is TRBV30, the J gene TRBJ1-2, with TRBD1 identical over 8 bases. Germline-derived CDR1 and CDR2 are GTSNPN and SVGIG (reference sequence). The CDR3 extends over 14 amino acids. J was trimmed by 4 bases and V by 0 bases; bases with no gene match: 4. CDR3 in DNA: TGTGCCTGGAGTGTATCGCAGGGGGCCTATGGCTACACCTTC. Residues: CAWSVSQGAYGYTF.

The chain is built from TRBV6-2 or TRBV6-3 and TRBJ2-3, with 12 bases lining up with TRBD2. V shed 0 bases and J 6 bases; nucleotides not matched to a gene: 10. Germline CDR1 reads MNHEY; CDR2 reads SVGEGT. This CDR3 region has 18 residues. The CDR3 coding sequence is TGTGCCAGCAGTTACTCCCCTCTGACTAGCGGGAGTAGGGATACGCAGTATTTT. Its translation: CASSYSPLTSGSRDTQYF.

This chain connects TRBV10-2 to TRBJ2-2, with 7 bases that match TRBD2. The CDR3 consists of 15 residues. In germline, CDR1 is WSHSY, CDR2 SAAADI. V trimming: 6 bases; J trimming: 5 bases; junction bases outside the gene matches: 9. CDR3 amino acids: CASRASGSRTGELFF. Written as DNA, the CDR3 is TGCGCCAGCAGGGCTAGCGGAAGTCGGACCGGGGAGCTGTTTTTT.

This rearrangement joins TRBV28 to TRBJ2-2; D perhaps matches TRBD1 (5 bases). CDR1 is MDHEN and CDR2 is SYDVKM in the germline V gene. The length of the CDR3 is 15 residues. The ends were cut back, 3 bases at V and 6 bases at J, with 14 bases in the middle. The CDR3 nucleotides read TGTGCCAGCAGTTTTGAAGGGGTGCGCGCCGGGGAGCTGTTTTTT. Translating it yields CASSFEGVRAGELFF.

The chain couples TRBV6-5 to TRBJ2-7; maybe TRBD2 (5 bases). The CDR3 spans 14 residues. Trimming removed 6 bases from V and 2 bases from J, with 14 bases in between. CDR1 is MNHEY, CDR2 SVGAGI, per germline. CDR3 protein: CASSEGGFAYEQYF. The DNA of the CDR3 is TGTGCCAGCAGCGAGGGCGGGTTCGCCTACGAGCAGTACTTC.

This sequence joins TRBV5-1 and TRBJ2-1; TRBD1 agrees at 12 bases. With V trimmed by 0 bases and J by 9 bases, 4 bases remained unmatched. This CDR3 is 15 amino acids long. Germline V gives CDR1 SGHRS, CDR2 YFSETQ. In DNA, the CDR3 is TGCGCCAGCAGCTTGGGGGGACAGGGGGCGAGTGAGCAGTTCTTC. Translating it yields CASSLGGQGASEQFF. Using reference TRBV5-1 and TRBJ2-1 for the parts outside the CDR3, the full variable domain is KAGVTQTPRYLIKTRGQQVTLSCSPISGHRSVSWYQQTPGQGLQFLFEYFSETQRNKGNFPGRFSGRQFSNSRSEMNVSTLELGDSALYLCASSLGGQGASEQFFGPGTRLTVL.